One T cell receptor beta chain is described in this entry. Antigen unknown. Expansion of antigen-specific CD4+ T cells with viral peptide pools was carried out by the ViraFEST assay before sequencing. It was after approximately 11 days of culture that CD4+ T cells were isolated. All vaccine recipients tested negative for nucleocapsid antibodies and had never contracted SARS-CoV-2 infection. Wells containing 1.5 million to 2.5 million PBMC each were cultured with about 9 IU/ml IL-2 and approximately 10 ug/ml peptides. Cultures received IL-2 medium that replaced half the medium on days 3 and 7. This sample is drawn from a study of vaccination effects on CD4 cells after COVID-19. Study-wide context: Participants each got two BNT162b2 or mRNA-1273 vaccine doses. Overall study results and limits: Clones arising from infection and from vaccination showed marked clonal contraction late after vaccination.

The method was immunoSEQ multiplex PCR; TCRdb's version includes in-frame clones alone and lacks a portion of them. Here the sample spans about 41,000 clones, roughly 70% being singletons. Germline-derived CDR1 and CDR2 are SNHLY and FYNNEI. V lost 4 bases and J 6 bases, leaving 7 bases between the germline ends. The CDR3 contains 12 residues. This TCR was recovered from a human donor who received a COVID-19 vaccine. The specimen comprised CD4+ T cells from PBMCs cultured with HCoV-OC43 spike peptides, sampled before COVID-19 vaccination. Subset reported: HCoV-OC43 spike overlapping peptide pool stimulation. The V and J genes are TRBV2 and TRBJ1-5; D gene uncertain. CDR3 sequence (DNA): TGTGCCAGCAGTGGTGAGAGTCAGCCCCAGCATTTT. It codes for CASSGESQPQHF. Full variable domain (missing parts from reference TRBV2 and TRBJ1-5): EPEVTQTPSHQVTQMGQEVILRCVPISNHLYFYWYRQILGQKVEFLVSFYNNEISEKSEIFDDQFSVERPDGSNFTLKIRSTKLEDSAMYFCASSGESQPQHFGDGTRLSIL.